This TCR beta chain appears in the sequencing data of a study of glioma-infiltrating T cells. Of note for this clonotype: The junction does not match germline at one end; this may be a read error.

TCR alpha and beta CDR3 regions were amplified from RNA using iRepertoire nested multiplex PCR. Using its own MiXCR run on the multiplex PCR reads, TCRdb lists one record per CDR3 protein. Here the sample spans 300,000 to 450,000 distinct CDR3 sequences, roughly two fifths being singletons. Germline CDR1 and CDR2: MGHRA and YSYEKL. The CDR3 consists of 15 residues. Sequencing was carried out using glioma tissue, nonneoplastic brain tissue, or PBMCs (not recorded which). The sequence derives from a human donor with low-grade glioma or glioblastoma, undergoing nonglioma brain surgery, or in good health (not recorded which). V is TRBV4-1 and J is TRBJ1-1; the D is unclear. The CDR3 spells CASSQDSKVNTEAFF. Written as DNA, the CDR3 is TGCGCCAGCAGCCAAGATTCTAAGGTGAACACTGAAGCTTTTTTT.